Each of the 17 T cell receptor beta chains below was sequenced from the same sample in a study of T cell responses to AZD1222 COVID-19 vaccine. The assay was immunoSEQ multiplex PCR, and TCRdb's table has in-frame clones only and misses some. The sample has about 86,000 clones, roughly 87% seen once. Source: peripheral blood, taken 28 days after the second AZD1222 dose. These receptors all stem from an adult who received the AZD1222 COVID-19 vaccine.

This CDR3 reads CASRKTGIISNTGELFF. The CDR3 DNA is TGTGCCAGCAGGAAAACAGGGATAATTTCGAACACCGGGGAGCTGTTTTTT. This chain links TRBV2 with TRBJ2-2; a weak D match, TRBD1 (6 bases). Germline V lookup: CDR1 SNHLY, CDR2 FYNNEI. With 6 bases removed from V and 0 bases from J, the gap between germline ends came to 17 bases. CDR3 length equals 17 residues. Supplemented by reference TRBV2 and TRBJ2-2, the full variable domain reads EPEVTQTPSHQVTQMGQEVILRCVPISNHLYFYWYRQILGQKVEFLVSFYNNEISEKSEIFDDQFSVERPDGSNFTLKIRSTKLEDSAMYFCASRKTGIISNTGELFFGEGSRLTVL.

The chain joins TRBV7-9 to TRBJ1-2, with D unclear. Germline V CDR1 and CDR2: SEHNR, FQNEAQ (reference sequence). Trimming removed 6 bases from V and 3 bases from J, with 5 bases in between. The CDR3 totals 11 residues. CDR3 residues: CASRKDYGYTF. The CDR3 DNA follows: TGTGCCAGCAGGAAAGACTATGGCTACACCTTC.

The V call is TRBV28, the J call TRBJ1-5, with D perhaps TRBD1 (5 bases). V was clipped by 4 bases and J by 2 bases, with 12 bases between them. Germline assignment: CDR1 MDHEN and CDR2 SYDVKM. This CDR3 has 15 residues. CDR3 sequence: CASSSLIGGNQPQHF. The DNA of the CDR3 is TGTGCCAGCAGTTCCCTCATAGGGGGCAATCAGCCCCAGCATTTT.

The gene calls are TRBV6-2 or TRBV6-3 and TRBJ2-1; D call uncertain. The V gene's germline CDR1 is MNHEY and CDR2 SVGEGT. The CDR3 contains 14 residues. V lost 2 bases and J 4 bases, leaving 9 bases between the germline ends. CDR3 nucleotide sequence: TGTGCCAGCAGTTACAGGGCCGATTACAATGAGCAGTTCTTC. This codes for CASSYRADYNEQFF.

The count of this clone is one. The rearrangement joins TRBV7-8 to TRBJ2-7, with 8 nucleotides matching TRBD2. Losses at the gene ends were 1 base for V and 3 bases for J; bases not matched to a gene: 5. Germline CDR1 SGHVS, CDR2 FQNEAQ. The CDR3 consists of 15 residues. The CDR3 DNA sequence: TGTGCCAGCAGCTTAGTTCGGGGGGGCATCTACGAGCAGTACGTC. Encoded protein: CASSLVRGGIYEQYV.

This chain links TRBV5-1 with TRBJ2-2; no firm D call. The CDR3 extends over 11 amino acids. V was shortened by 7 bases and J by 6 bases, with 7 bases between the two germline ends. CDR1 and CDR2 (germline): SGHRS, YFSETQ. This CDR3 is CASGHAGELFF. The CDR3 region has the DNA TGCGCCAGCGGGCATGCCGGGGAGCTGTTTTTT.

This rearrangement joins TRBV10-3 to TRBJ2-2, with 8 positions matching TRBD1. Germline CDR1 reads ENHRY; CDR2 reads SYGVKD. CDR3 length: 16 amino acids. The J segment lost 1 base and the V segment lost 4 bases, leaving 5 bases of the junction unmatched. The CDR3, as DNA: TGTGCCATCAGTGCTCTGGGACAGGAGAACACCGGGGAGCTGTTTTTT. It yields the protein CAISALGQENTGELFF.

This chain connects TRBV27 to TRBJ1-1, with D unclear. V lost 6 bases and J lost 4, with 12 bases in between. Germline V gene data show CDR1 as MNHEY and CDR2 as SMNVEV (reference sequence). This CDR3 is 13 amino acids long. The CDR3 loop reads CASSPQSPTEAFF. The CDR3 bases are TGTGCCAGCAGCCCCCAATCTCCCACTGAAGCTTTCTTT.

Only a few counts were recorded for this clone. This CDR3 reads CATSRDDSIPSYEQYF. The CDR3 DNA reads as TGTGCCACCAGCAGAGATGACAGTATCCCCTCCTACGAGCAGTACTTC. The J gene is TRBJ2-7, the V gene TRBV15, with D possibly being TRBD1 (5 bases). Germline assignment: CDR1 LNHNV and CDR2 YYDKDF (reference sequence). CDR3 size: 16 residues. Trimming removed 0 bases at V and 0 bases at J, with 12 bases between.

The V gene is TRBV5-1, the J gene TRBJ1-1; 8 positions match TRBD1. Unmatched junction bases numbered 13, after V lost 7 bases and J lost 5 bases. Germline V gene lookup returns CDR1 SGHRS and CDR2 YFSETQ. The CDR3 has 15 residues. CDR3 region: CASGRGTGVGTEAFF. CDR3 nucleotide sequence: TGCGCCAGCGGTAGGGGGACAGGAGTGGGAACTGAAGCTTTCTTT. Combining the CDR3 with reference TRBV5-1 and TRBJ1-1 gives the whole variable domain KAGVTQTPRYLIKTRGQQVTLSCSPISGHRSVSWYQQTPGQGLQFLFEYFSETQRNKGNFPGRFSGRQFSNSRSEMNVSTLELGDSALYLCASGRGTGVGTEAFFGQGTRLTVV.

The chain is built from TRBV6-5 and TRBJ2-2, with 7 bases matching TRBD1. CDR1 is MNHEY, CDR2 SVGAGI, per germline. J lost 3 bases, V lost 0 bases, and 1 base had no gene match. The CDR3 is made up of 15 amino acids. The CDR3 nucleotides read TGTGCCAGCAGTTACTCGGGGACAGACACCGGGGAGCTGTTTTTT. Its translation: CASSYSGTDTGELFF.

V usage is TRBV19 and J usage is TRBJ2-5; TRBD2 matches at 13 bases. This CDR3 is built from 15 residues. Germline assignment: CDR1 LNHDA and CDR2 SQIVND (reference sequence). V trimming: 5 bases; J trimming: 2 bases; junction bases outside the gene matches: 2. CDR3 loop: CASSRLAGGQETQYF. In DNA form, the CDR3 reads TGTGCCAGTAGTCGACTAGCGGGGGGTCAAGAGACCCAGTACTTC.

The rearrangement links TRBV7-3 to TRBJ2-3, with D perhaps TRBD2 (6 bases). Germline values: CDR1 SGHTA, CDR2 FQGTGA. CDR3 length: 15 residues. The germline V and J ends were trimmed by 3 bases and 0 bases, with 10 bases remaining between them. The CDR3 coding sequence is TGTGCCAGCAGCTTTAGCGGAACTAGCACAGATACGCAGTATTTT. Its translation: CASSFSGTSTDTQYF.

The CDR3 bases are TGTGCCAGCAGTTTAATAGCGGGGGGGTACAATGAGCAGTTCTTC. Its protein product is CASSLIAGGYNEQFF. This rearrangement joins TRBV27 to TRBJ2-1; 11 positions agree with TRBD2. This CDR3 contains 15 residues. V trimming: 2 bases; J trimming: 4 bases; junction bases outside the gene matches: 1. Germline-derived CDR1 and CDR2 are MNHEY and SMNVEV (reference sequence).

The chain is built from TRBV6-4 and TRBJ2-3, with 11 bases matching TRBD2. This CDR3 contains 17 residues. J gave up 2 bases and V 6 bases, and 10 bases lay outside the gene matches. Germline lookup yields CDR1 MRHNA and CDR2 SNTAGT. This CDR3 is CASSPYKTSGDTDTQYF. The CDR3 DNA follows: TGTGCCAGCAGCCCCTACAAGACTAGCGGGGACACAGATACGCAGTATTTT.

This clone was counted between two and nine times. The CDR3 loop reads CASSKQTGRGLRNYGYTF. The CDR3 DNA reads TGTGCCAGTAGTAAACAGACAGGGAGAGGCCTAAGGAACTATGGCTACACCTTC. This sequence joins TRBV19 and TRBJ1-2; 7 bases agree with TRBD1. The germline V gene encodes CDR1 LNHDA and CDR2 SQIVND (reference sequence). This CDR3 spans 18 amino acids. V gave up 4 bases and J gave up 2 bases; unmatched junction bases: 16.

The rearrangement uses TRBV6-5 and TRBJ2-7, with TRBD1 identical over 7 bases. From germline, CDR1 is MNHEY and CDR2 SVGAGI. The CDR3 is made up of 14 amino acids. Trimming cost V 5 bases and J 4 bases; bases outside gene matches: 8. CDR3 sequence reads: CASSPTGRDYEQYV. The CDR3 bases are TGTGCCAGCAGTCCGACAGGGCGCGATTACGAGCAGTACGTC.